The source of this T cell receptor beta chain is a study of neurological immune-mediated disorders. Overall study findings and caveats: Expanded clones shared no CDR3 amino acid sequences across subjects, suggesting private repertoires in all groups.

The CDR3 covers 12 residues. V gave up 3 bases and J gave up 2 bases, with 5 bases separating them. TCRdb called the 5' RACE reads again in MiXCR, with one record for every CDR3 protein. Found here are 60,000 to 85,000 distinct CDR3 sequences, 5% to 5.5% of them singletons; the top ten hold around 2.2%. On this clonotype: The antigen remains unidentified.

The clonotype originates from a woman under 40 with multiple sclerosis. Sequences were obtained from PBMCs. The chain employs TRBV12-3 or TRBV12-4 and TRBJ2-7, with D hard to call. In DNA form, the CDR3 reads TGTGCCAGCAGTTTGTTCCCCTACGAGCAGTACTTC. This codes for CASSLFPYEQYF.